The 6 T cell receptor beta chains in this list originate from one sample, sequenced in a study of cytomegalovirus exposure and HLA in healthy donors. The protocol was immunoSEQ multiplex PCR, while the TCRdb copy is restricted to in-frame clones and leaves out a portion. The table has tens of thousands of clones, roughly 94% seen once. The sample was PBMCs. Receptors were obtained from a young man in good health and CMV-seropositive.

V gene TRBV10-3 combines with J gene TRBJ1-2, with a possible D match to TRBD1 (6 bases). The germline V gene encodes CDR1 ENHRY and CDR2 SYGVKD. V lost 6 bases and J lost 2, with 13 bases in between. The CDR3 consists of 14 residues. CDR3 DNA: TGTGCCATCAGCGAACGAACAGGGAACTATGGCTACACCTTC. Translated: CAISERTGNYGYTF.

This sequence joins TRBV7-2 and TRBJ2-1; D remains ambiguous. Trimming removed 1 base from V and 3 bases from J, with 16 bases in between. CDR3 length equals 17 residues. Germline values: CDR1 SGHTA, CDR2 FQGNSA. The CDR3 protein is CASSLGPFPLLYNEQFF. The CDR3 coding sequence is TGTGCCAGCAGCTTAGGGCCGTTTCCCCTCCTCTACAATGAGCAGTTCTTC.

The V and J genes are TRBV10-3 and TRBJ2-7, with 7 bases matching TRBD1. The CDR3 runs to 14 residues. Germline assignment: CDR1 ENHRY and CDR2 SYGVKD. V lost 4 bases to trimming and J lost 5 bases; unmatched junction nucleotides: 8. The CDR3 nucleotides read TGTGCCATCAGTGTTCGGGACAGTGTGGACGAGCAGTACTTC. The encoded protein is CAISVRDSVDEQYF.

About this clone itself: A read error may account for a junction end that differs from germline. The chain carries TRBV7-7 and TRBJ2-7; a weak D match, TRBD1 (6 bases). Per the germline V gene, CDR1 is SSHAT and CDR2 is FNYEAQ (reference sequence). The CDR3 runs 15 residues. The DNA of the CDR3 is TGTGCTAGCAGCCCTGGGACATCAAGCTCCTACGAGCAGTACTTC. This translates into CASSPGTSSSYEQYF.

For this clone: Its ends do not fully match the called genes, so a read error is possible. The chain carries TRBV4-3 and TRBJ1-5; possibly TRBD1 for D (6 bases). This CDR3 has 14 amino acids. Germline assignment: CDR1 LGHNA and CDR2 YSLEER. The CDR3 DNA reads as TGCGCCAGCAGCCAAGTGAGGGGGAATCGGCCCCAGCATTTT. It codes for CASSQVRGNRPQHF.

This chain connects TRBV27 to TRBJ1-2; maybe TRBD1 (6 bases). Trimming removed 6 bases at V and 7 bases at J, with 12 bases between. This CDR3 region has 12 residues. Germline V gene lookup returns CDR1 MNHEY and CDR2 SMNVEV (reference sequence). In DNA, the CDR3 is TGTGCCAGCAGGCCTCTAGGGGGTGGCTACACCTTC. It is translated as CASRPLGGGYTF.